This T cell receptor (beta chain) was captured in a study of regulatory T cells in long-lasting Graves disease. Deletions cut 5 bases from V and 2 bases from J, with 12 bases between. This CDR3 has 14 residues. Germline V lookup: CDR1 MNHEY, CDR2 SMNVEV (reference sequence). Many counts were recorded for this clonotype. The time point was: newly diagnosed GD, antithyroid drugs for less than 3 months. Extracted RNA from PBMCs served as the source of the TCR library. With iRepertoire HTBI primers and Arm-PCR of CDR3 regions, TCR beta libraries were built. TCRdb recomputed calls from the multiplex PCR reads with MiXCR, one row per CDR3 protein. Among 400,000 to 500,000 distinct CDR3 sequences listed, about 17% were seen once. These data were also reused for a study on T cells in Graves' hyperthyroidism and ophthalmopathy.

Specimen: peripheral blood mononuclear cells (PBMCs), collected at new diagnosis, from a patient treated with antithyroid drugs. The receptor was derived from a woman in her late teens or twenties with Graves disease. This chain joins TRBV27 and TRBJ2-5; no clear D. In DNA, the CDR3 is TGTGCCAGCAGTCCCTCCCCAGTGCAAGAGACCCAGTACTTC. Amino acid sequence: CASSPSPVQETQYF.